A few counts support the clone carrying this T cell receptor beta chain. The data originate from a study of cytomegalovirus exposure and HLA in healthy donors. The study ran its PCR with 60 Vbeta and 13 Jbeta primers. Using immunoSEQ multiplex PCR, the repertoire was profiled, and TCRdb retains in-frame clones only, with some absent. Of approximately 150,000 clones detected, around 82% appear once; the ten largest clones hold 1%. This CDR3 comprises 15 residues. Germline CDR1 and CDR2: GTSNPN and SVGIG (reference sequence). The V and J ends lost 4 bases and 6 bases, in that order; junction bases with no gene match: 13.

The sequencing sample was made of PBMCs. The receptor was derived from a man aged 25 to 40 in good health and CMV-seronegative. The rearrangement uses TRBV30 and TRBJ2-5; TRBD2 matches at 8 bases. CDR3 protein: CAWTKGLDGVKTQYF. CDR3 in DNA: TGTGCCTGGACAAAGGGACTAGACGGTGTAAAGACCCAGTACTTC.